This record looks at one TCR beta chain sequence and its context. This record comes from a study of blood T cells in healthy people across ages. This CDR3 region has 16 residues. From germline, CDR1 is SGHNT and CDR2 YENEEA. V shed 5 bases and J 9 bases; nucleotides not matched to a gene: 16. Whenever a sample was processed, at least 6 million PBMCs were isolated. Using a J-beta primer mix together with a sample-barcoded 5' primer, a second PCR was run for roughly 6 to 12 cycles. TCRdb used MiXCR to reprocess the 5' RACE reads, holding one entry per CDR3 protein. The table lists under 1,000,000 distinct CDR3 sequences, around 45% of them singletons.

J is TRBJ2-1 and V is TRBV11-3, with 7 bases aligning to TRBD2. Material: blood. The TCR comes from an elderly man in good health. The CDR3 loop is CASSPLGTGTTAEQFF. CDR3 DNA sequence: TGTGCCAGCAGCCCCCTGGGCACCGGGACTACGGCTGAGCAGTTCTTC.